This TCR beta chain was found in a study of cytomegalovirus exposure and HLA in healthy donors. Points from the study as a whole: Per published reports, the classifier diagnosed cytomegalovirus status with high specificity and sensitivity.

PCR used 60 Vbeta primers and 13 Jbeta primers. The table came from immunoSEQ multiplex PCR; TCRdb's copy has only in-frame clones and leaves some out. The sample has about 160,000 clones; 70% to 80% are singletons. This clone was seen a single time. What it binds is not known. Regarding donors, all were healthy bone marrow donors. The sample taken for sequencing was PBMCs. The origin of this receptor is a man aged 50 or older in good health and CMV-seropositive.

The DNA for the CDR3 is TGCGCCAGCAGCCTGGAAGGGTTGGGGCCTCCCTACGAGCAGTACTTC. Translation gives CASSLEGLGPPYEQYF. The chain has TRBV5-1 and TRBJ2-7, with TRBD1 as a possible D gene (5 bases). The CDR3 sequence is 16 residues long. Germline values: CDR1 SGHRS, CDR2 YFSETQ. V lost 4 bases and J 2 bases, leaving 19 bases between the germline ends.